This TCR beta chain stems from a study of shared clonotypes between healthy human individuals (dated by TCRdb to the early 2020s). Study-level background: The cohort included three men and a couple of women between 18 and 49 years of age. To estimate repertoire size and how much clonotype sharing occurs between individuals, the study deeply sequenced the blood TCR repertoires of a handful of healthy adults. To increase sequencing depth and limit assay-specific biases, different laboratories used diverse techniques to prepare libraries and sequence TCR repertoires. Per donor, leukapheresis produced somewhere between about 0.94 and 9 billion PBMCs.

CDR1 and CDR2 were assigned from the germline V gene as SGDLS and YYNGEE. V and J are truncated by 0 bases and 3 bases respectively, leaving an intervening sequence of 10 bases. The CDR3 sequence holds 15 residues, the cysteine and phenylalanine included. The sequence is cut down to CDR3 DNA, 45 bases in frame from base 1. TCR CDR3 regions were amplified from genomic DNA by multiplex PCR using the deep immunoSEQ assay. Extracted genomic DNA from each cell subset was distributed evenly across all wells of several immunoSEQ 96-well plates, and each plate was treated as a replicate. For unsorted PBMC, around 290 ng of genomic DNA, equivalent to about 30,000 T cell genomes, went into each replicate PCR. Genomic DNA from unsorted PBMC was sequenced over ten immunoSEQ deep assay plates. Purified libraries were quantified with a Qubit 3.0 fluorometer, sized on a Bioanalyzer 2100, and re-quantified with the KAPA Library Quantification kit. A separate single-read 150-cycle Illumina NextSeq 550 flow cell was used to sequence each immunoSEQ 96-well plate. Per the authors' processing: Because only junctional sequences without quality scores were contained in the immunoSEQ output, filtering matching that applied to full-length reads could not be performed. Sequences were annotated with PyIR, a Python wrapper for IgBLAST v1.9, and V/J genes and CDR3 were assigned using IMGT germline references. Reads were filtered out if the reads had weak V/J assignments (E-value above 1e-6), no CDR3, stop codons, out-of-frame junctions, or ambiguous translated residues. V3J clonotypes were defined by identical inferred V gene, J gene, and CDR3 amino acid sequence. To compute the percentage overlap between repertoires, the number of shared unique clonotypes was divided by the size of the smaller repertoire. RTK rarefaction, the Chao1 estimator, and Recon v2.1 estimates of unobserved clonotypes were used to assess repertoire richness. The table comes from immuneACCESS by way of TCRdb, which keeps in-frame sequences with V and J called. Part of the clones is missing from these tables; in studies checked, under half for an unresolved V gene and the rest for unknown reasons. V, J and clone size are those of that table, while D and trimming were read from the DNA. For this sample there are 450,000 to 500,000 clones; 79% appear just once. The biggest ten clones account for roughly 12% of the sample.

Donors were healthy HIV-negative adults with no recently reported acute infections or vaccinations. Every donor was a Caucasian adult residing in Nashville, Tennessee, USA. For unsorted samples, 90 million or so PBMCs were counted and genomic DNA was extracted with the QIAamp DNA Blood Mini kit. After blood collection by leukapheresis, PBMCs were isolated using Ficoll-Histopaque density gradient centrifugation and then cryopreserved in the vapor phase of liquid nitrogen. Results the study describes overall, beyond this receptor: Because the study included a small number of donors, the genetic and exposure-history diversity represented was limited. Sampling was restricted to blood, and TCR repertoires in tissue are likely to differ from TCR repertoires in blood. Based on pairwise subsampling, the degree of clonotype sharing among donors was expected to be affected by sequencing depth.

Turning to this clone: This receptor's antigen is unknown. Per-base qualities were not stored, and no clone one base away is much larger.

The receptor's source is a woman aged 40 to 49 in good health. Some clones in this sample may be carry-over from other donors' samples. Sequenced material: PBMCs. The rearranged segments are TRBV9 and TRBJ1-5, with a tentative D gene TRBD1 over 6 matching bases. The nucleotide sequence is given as TGTGCCAGCAGCGTAGACGGGGGCTACAATCAGCCCCAGCATTTT. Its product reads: CASSVDGGYNQPQHF.